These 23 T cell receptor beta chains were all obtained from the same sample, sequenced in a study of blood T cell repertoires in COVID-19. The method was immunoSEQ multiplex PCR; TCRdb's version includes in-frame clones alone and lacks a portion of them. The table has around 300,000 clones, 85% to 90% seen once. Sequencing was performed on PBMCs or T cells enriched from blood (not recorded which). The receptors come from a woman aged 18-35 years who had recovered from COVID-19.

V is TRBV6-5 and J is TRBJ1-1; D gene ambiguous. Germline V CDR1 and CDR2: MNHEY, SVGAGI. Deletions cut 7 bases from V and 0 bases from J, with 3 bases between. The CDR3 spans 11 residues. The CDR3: CASNMNTEAFF. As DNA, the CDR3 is TGTGCCAGCAATATGAACACTGAAGCTTTCTTT.

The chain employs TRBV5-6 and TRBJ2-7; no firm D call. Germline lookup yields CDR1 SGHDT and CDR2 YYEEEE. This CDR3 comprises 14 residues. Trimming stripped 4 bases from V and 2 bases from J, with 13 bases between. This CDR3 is CASSLQVGPYEQYF. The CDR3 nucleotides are TGTGCCAGCAGCCTCCAGGTCGGCCCCTACGAGCAGTACTTC.

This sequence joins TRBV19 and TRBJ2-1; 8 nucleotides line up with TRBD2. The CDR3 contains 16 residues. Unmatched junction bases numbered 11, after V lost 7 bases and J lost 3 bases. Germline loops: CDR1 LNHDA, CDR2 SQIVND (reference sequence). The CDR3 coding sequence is TGTGCCAGTACCCGCCAGGGACTAGTCAACTACAATGAGCAGTTCTTC. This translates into CASTRQGLVNYNEQFF.

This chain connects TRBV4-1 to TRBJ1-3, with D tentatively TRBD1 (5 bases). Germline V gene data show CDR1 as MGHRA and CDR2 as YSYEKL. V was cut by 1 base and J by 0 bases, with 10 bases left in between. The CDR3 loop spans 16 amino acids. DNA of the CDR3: TGCGCCAGCAGCCAAGTGGTTGACAGCTCTGGAAACACCATATATTTT. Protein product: CASSQVVDSSGNTIYF.

Here the CDR3 DNA reads TGTGCCAGCGATCCGGACTCACGAGAGGGGAACACTGAAGCTTTCTTT. It codes for CASDPDSREGNTEAFF. This rearrangement joins TRBV21-1 to TRBJ1-1. TRBV21-1 is assigned pseudogene status. This CDR3 comprises 16 residues.

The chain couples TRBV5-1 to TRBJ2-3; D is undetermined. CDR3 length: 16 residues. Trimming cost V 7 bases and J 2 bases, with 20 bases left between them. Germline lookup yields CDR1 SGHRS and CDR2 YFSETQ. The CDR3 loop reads CASLEVSPAFTDTQYF. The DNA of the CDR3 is TGCGCCAGCCTCGAGGTCTCCCCCGCCTTCACAGATACGCAGTATTTT.

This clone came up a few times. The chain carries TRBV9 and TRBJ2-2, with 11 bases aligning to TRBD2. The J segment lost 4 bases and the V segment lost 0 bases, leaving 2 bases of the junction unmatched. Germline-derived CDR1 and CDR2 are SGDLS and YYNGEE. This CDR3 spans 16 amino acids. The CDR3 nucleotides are TGTGCCAGCAGCGTAGGACTAGCGGGGCTCACCGGGGAGCTGTTTTTT. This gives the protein CASSVGLAGLTGELFF.

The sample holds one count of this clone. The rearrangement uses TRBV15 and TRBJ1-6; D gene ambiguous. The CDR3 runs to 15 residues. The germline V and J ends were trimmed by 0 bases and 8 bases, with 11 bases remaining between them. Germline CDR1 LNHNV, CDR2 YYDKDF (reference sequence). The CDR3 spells CATSREATGYSPLHF. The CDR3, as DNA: TGTGCCACCAGCAGAGAAGCAACCGGGTATTCACCCCTCCACTTT.

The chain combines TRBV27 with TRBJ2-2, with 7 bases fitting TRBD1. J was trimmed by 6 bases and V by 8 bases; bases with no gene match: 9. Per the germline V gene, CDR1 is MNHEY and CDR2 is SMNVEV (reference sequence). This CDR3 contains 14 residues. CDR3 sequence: CASLSRGRAGELFF. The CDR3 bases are TGTGCCAGCCTCAGTAGGGGGCGAGCCGGGGAGCTGTTTTTT.

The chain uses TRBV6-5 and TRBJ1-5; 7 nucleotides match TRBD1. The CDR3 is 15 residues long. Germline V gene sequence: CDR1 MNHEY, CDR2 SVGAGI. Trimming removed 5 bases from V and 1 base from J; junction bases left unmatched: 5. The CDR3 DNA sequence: TGTGCCAGCAGTCACAGGGGTCGGAGCAATCAGCCCCAGCATTTT. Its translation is CASSHRGRSNQPQHF.

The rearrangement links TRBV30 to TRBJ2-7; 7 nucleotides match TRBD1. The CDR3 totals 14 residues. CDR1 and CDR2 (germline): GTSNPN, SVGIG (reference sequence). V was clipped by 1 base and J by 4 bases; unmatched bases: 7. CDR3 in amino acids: CAWSATGNRYEQYF. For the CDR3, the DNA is TGTGCCTGGAGTGCGACAGGGAATCGGTACGAGCAGTACTTC.

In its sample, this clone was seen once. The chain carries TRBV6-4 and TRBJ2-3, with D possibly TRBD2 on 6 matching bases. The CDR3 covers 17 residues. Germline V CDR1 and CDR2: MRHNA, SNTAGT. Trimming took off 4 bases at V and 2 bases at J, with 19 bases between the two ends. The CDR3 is CASSASRDFYSTDTQYF. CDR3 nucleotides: TGTGCCAGCAGTGCCTCCCGGGACTTCTATTCCACAGATACGCAGTATTTT.

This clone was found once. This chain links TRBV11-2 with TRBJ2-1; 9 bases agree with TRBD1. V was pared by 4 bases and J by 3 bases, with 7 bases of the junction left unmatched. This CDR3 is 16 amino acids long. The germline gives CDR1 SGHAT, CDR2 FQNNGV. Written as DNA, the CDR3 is TGTGCCAGCAGCTCGCCGCGGGACAGGGACTACAATGAGCAGTTCTTC. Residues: CASSSPRDRDYNEQFF. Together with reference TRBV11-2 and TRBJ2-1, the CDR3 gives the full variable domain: EAGVAQSPRYKIIEKRQSVAFWCNPISGHATLYWYQQILGQGPKLLIQFQNNGVVDDSQLPKDRFSAERLKGVDSTLKIQPAKLEDSAVYLCASSSPRDRDYNEQFFGPGTRLTVL.

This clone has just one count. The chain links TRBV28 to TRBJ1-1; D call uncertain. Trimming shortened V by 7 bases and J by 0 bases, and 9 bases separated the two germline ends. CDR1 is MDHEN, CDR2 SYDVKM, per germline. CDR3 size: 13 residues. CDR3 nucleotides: TGTGCCAGCAATCTGAGAATGAACACTGAAGCTTTCTTT. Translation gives CASNLRMNTEAFF.

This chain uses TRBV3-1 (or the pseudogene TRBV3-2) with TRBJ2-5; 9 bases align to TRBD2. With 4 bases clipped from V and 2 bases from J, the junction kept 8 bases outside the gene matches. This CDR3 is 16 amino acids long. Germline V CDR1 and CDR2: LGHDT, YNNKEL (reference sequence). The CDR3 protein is CASSPKNAGGQETQYF. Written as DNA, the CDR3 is TGTGCCAGCAGCCCCAAGAACGCGGGGGGGCAAGAGACCCAGTACTTC.

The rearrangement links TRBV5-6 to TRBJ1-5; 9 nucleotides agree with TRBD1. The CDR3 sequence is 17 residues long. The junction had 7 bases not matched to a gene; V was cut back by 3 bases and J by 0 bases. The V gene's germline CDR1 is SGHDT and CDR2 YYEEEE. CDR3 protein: CASSSRDRAYSNQPQHF. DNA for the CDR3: TGTGCCAGCAGCTCCCGGGACAGGGCTTATAGCAATCAGCCCCAGCATTTT. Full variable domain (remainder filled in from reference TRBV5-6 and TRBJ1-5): DAGVTQSPTHLIKTRGQQVTLRCSPKSGHDTVSWYQQALGQGPQFIFQYYEEEERQRGNFPDRFSGHQFPNYSSELNVNALLLGDSALYLCASSSRDRAYSNQPQHFGDGTRLSIL.

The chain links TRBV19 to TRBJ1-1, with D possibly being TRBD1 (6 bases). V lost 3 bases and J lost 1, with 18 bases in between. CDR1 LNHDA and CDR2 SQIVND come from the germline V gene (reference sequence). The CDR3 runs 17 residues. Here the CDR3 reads CASSMVQGETENTEAFF. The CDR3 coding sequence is TGTGCCAGTAGTATGGTACAGGGAGAAACGGAGAACACTGAAGCTTTCTTT. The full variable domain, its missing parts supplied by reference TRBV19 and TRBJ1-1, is DGGITQSPKYLFRKEGQNVTLSCEQNLNHDAMYWYRQDPGQGLRLIYYSQIVNDFQKGDIAEGYSVSREKKESFPLTVTSAQKNPTAFYLCASSMVQGETENTEAFFGQGTRLTVV.

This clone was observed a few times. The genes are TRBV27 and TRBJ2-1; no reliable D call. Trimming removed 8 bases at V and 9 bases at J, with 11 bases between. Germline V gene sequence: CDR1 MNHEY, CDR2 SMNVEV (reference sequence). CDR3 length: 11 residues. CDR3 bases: TGTGCCAGCGCTAGATCCTTTGAGCAGTTCTTC. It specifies CASARSFEQFF.

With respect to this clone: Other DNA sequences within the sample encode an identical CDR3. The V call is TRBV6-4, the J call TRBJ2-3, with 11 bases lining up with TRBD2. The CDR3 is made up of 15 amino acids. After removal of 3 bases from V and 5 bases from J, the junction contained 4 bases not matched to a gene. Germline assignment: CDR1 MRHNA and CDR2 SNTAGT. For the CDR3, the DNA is TGTGCCAGCAGTGAGTTAGCGGGGGGGCAAGATACGCAGTATTTT. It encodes CASSELAGGQDTQYF.

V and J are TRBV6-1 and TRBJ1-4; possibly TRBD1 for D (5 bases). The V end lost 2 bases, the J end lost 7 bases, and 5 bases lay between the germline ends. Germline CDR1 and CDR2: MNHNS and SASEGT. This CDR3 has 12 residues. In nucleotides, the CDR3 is TGTGCCAGCAGTGAACAGGGTGAAAAACTGTTTTTT. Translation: CASSEQGEKLFF.

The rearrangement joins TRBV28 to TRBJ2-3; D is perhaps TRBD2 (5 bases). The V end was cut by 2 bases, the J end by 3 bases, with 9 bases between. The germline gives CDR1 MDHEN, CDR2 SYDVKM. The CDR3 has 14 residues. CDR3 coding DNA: TGTGCCAGCAGTTTACCTCGGGAAACAGATACGCAGTATTTT. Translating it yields CASSLPRETDTQYF.

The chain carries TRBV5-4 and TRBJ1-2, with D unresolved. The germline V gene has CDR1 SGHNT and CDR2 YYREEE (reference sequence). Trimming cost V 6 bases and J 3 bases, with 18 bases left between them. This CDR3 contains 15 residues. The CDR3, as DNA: TGTGCCAGCAATAAGGGCCTTAGCGGCGACTATGGCTACACCTTC. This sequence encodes CASNKGLSGDYGYTF.

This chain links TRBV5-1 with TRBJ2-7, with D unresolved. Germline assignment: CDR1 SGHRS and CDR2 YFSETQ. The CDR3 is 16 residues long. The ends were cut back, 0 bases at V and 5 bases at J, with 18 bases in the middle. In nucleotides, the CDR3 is TGCGCCAGCAGCTTGGGACCTAGTCGTGATGGTAACGAGCAGTACTTC. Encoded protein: CASSLGPSRDGNEQYF.